This T cell receptor (beta chain) was recovered during a study of cytomegalovirus exposure and HLA in healthy donors. Study-level points and caveats: Researchers left out some V segments, among them TRBV6-2 and TRBV6-3, as indistinguishable. In vitro checks showed that a few CMV-associated chains really do target CMV antigens. The dataset shows that most TCR sequences were rare, while some public TCRs occurred in many donors. Roughly uniform sequencing depth across donors was assumed, possibly incorrectly.

Primers included in the PCR were 60 Vbeta and 13 Jbeta primers. Only in-frame clones appear in the TCRdb table, and some are missing; sequencing was by immunoSEQ multiplex PCR. The sample contains around 55,000 clones, around 82% of which appear only once. CDR1 is MNHEY, CDR2 SVGAGI, per germline. This CDR3 contains 15 residues. V trimming: 2 bases; J trimming: 0 bases; junction bases outside the gene matches: 2. This clone appeared once. The target antigen is unknown. The sequence was obtained from a female donor in good health and CMV-seronegative. This chain links TRBV6-5 with TRBJ1-2; 8 bases fit TRBD1. The sequencing input was PBMCs. CDR3 protein: CASSYGDRTNYGYTF. CDR3 coding DNA: TGTGCCAGCAGTTACGGGGACAGGACTAACTATGGCTACACCTTC.